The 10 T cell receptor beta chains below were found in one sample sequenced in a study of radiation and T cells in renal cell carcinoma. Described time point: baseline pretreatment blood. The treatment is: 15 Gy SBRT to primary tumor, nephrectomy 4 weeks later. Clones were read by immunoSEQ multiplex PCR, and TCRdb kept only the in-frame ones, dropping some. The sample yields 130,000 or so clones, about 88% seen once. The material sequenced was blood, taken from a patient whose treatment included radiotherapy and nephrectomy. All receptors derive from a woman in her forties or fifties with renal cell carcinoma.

CDR3 in DNA: TGTGCCAGCTCACCATTAGCGGGGACTTCCTACAATGAGCAGTTCTTC. It specifies CASSPLAGTSYNEQFF. This chain links TRBV18 with TRBJ2-1, with TRBD2 matching 8 bases. The CDR3 is 16 amino acids. J lost 1 base, V lost 2 bases, and 4 bases had no gene match. The germline CDR1 and CDR2 sequences are KGHSH and LQKENI. The full variable domain, its missing parts supplied by reference TRBV18 and TRBJ2-1, is NAGVMQNPRHLVRRRGQEARLRCSPMKGHSHVYWYRQLPEEGLKFMVYLQKENIIDESGMPKERFSAEFPKEGPSILRIQQVVRGDSAAYFCASSPLAGTSYNEQFFGPGTRLTVL.

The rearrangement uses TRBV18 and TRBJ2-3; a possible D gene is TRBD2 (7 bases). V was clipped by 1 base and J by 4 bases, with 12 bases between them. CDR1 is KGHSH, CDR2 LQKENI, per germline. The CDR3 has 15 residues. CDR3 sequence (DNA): TGTGCCAGCTCACCACAAAGGGGGGGCTCAGATACGCAGTATTTT. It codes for CASSPQRGGSDTQYF.

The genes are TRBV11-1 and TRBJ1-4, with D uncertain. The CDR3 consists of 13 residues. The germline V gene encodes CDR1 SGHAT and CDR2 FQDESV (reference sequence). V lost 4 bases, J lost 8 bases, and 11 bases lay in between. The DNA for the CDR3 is TGTGCCAGCAGCTCGAGGGTTCGAGAAAAACTGTTTTTT. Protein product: CASSSRVREKLFF. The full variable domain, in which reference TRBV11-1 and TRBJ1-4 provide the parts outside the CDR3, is EAEVAQSPRYKITEKSQAVAFWCDPISGHATLYWYRQILGQGPELLVQFQDESVVDDSQLPKDRFSAERLKGVDSTLKIQPAELGDSAMYLCASSSRVREKLFFGSGTQLSVL.

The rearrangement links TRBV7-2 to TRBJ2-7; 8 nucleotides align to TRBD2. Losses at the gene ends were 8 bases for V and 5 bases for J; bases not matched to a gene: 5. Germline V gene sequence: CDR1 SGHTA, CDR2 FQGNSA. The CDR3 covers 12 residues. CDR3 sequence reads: CASREGLNEQYF. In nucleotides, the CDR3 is TGTGCCAGCCGGGAGGGGCTCAACGAGCAGTACTTC.

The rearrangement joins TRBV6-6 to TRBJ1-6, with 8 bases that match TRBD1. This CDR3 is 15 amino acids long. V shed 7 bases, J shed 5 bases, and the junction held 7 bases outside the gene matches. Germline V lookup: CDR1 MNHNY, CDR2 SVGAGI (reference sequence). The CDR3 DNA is TGTGCCAGCATCGTGGACAGGGTGGATAATTCACCCCTCCACTTT. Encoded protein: CASIVDRVDNSPLHF.

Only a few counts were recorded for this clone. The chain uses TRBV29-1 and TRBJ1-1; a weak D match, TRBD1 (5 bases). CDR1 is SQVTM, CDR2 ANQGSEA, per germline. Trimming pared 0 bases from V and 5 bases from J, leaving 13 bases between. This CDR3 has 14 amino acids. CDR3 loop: CSVEDRRAQTEAFF. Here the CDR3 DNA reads TGCAGCGTTGAAGATCGCAGGGCACAAACTGAAGCTTTCTTT.

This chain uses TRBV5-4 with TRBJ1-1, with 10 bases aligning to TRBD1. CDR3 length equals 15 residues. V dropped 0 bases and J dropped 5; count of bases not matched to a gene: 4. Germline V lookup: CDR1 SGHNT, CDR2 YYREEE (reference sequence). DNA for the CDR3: TGTGCCAGCAGCTTGGAGGGACAGGGGACGACTGAAGCTTTCTTT. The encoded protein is CASSLEGQGTTEAFF.

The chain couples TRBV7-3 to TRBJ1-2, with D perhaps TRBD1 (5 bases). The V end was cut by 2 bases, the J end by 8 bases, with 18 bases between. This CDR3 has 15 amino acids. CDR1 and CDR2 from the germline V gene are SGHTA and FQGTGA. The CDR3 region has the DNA TGTGCCAGCAGCTTAGGCCCAACAGGCTGGGGAGGCTACACCTTC. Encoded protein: CASSLGPTGWGGYTF.

In DNA form, the CDR3 reads TGTGCCAGCAGCTCCCCGGATGGCTACACCTTC. It codes for CASSSPDGYTF. The rearrangement joins TRBV5-4 to TRBJ1-2; D is unclear. The CDR3 loop spans 11 amino acids. Germline CDR1 is SGHNT and CDR2 is YYREEE (reference sequence). V lost 3 bases, J lost 6 bases, and 6 bases lay in between.

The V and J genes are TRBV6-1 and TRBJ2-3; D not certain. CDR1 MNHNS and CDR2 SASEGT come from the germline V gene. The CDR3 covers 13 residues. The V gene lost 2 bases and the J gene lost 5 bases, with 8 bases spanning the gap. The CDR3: CASSETWEDTQYF. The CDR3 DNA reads TGTGCCAGCAGTGAAACTTGGGAAGATACGCAGTATTTT.